This is a list of T cell receptor beta chains from one sample in a study of siplizumab effects on memory and regulatory T cells. The protocol was immunoSEQ multiplex PCR, while the TCRdb copy is restricted to in-frame clones and leaves out a portion. Of under 130,000 clones listed, under 95% are singletons. The sample taken for sequencing was CD4+ T cells sorted from blood. The receptor set was obtained from a human donor in good health. Each CDR3 is given with its conserved first and last residue. A D gene is named only where the DNA matches it firmly. The size entry is marked missing in some rows and otherwise reads once, few, many or a size class.

>TRBV19|NA|NA|TRBJ2-6
TGTGCCAGTAGCCGGACGGGAGTTGGGGGGGCCAACGTCCTGACTTTC
CASSRTGVGGANVLTF
>TRBV5-4|NA|NA|TRBJ2-1
TGTGCCAGCAGCAGCGCTGACCATGAGCAGTTCTTC
CASSSADHEQFF
>TRBV4-2|NA|once|TRBJ1-6
TGTGCCAGCAGCCAAGAAATGAGGGACTCACCCCTCCACTTT
CASSQEMRDSPLHF
>TRBV29-1|NA|NA|TRBJ2-5
TGCAGCGTTCGAGCGGGACAGAAGACCCAGTACTTC
CSVRAGQKTQYF
>TRBV18|NA|NA|TRBJ1-5
TGTGCCAGCTCACCAAAGACAGGAGATCAGCCCCAGCATTTT
CASSPKTGDQPQHF
>TRBV12-5|NA|NA|TRBJ2-3
TGTGCTAGTAGTGTGTCATTAAGCACAGATACGCAGTATTTT
CASSVSLSTDTQYF
>TRBV19|TRBD2|NA|TRBJ2-6
TGTGCCAGTATCGAAGCGGGGAACTCTGGGGCCAACGTCCTGACTTTC
CASIEAGNSGANVLTF
>TRBV19|NA|NA|TRBJ1-1
TGTGCCAGTAGTAACCAGGGTCACACTGAAGCTTTCTTT
CASSNQGHTEAFF
>TRBV19|TRBD1|once|TRBJ1-2
TGTGCCAGTACCCCGGACAGGGGGCACGGCTACACCTTC
CASTPDRGHGYTF
>TRBV6-5|TRBD1|NA|TRBJ2-7
TGTGCCAGCAGAAATACAGGGGAAGGTTCCTACGAGCAGTACTTC
CASRNTGEGSYEQYF
>TRBV19|TRBD1|NA|TRBJ2-2
TGTGCCAGTAGGAAACAGGGGACCGGGGAGCTGTTTTTT
CASRKQGTGELFF
>TRBV19|TRBD1|NA|TRBJ2-1
TGTGCCAGTAGTATAATCGGACAGGGCTCCTACAATGAGCAGTTCTTC
CASSIIGQGSYNEQFF
>TRBV11-2|TRBD2|NA|TRBJ2-4
TGTGCCAGCAGCATGACTAGCGCAACCTTTCTAGCCAAAAACATTCAGTACTTC
CASSMTSATFLAKNIQYF
>TRBV5-5|TRBD1|NA|TRBJ1-1
TGTGCCAGCAGCTTGGTCGGGACAGGGGATGGCACTGAAGCTTTCTTT
CASSLVGTGDGTEAFF
>TRBV5-1|TRBD2|once|TRBJ2-3
TGCGCCAGCAGCTTGGGCCTTCATAGCGGGAGAACCACAGATACGCAGTATTTT
CASSLGLHSGRTTDTQYF
>TRBV4-1|TRBD1|NA|TRBJ1-1
TGCGCCAGCAGCCGAGTGGACAGGGGGACCACTGAAGCTTTCTTT
CASSRVDRGTTEAFF
>TRBV19|NA|NA|TRBJ1-3
TGTGCCAGTAGTCCCCAGGGTGAAGCTGGAAACACCATATATTTT
CASSPQGEAGNTIYF
>TRBV6-6|NA|NA|TRBJ1-4
TGTGCAACAGTTAATGAAAAACTGTTTTTT
CATVNEKLFF
>TRBV19|TRBD1|NA|TRBJ2-7
TGTGCCAGTAGTATACTACCGGGACAGGGGGCCTACGAGCAGTACTTC
CASSILPGQGAYEQYF
>TRBV19|NA|NA|TRBJ1-2
TGTGCCAGTAGTATAGAGAAGGCTGGCTACACCTTC
CASSIEKAGYTF
>TRBV19|TRBD1|NA|TRBJ1-2
TGTGCCAGTAGTATAACAGGGGGCGGATCCTATGGCTACACCTTC
CASSITGGGSYGYTF
>TRBV6-5|TRBD1|few|TRBJ1-2
TGTGCCAGCAGTTCCCGGACAGGGTATGGCTACACCTTC
CASSSRTGYGYTF
>TRBV4-3|NA|NA|TRBJ2-2
TGCGCCAGCAGCCAAGATCGTCCAGACATTCCCGGGGAGCTGTTTTTT
CASSQDRPDIPGELFF
>TRBV20-1|TRBD1|NA|TRBJ1-2
TGCAGTCCGCAGGGGGCATATGGCTACACCTTC
CSPQGAYGYTF
>TRBV7-9|NA|NA|TRBJ1-1
TGTGCCAGCAGCTTGACAGCGATGAACACTGAAGCTTTCTTT
CASSLTAMNTEAFF
>TRBV4-2|NA|NA|TRBJ1-3
TGTGCCAGCAGCCCGTTATGGGGGCAGTCTGGAAACACCATATATTTT
CASSPLWGQSGNTIYF
>TRBV6-6|NA|few|TRBJ2-5
TGTGCCAGCAGTTGGGACTGGCAAGAGACCCAGTACTTC
CASSWDWQETQYF
>TRBV9|NA|NA|TRBJ1-3
TGTGCCAGCAGCGTAGGGGGGCCTGGAAACACCATATATTTT
CASSVGGPGNTIYF
>TRBV7-9|NA|NA|TRBJ1-1
TGTGCCAGCAGCTTAGCGACGGTAACCCCAGCTTTCTTT
CASSLATVTPAFF
>TRBV15|NA|NA|TRBJ1-2
TGTGCCACCAGCAGAGATTACGCGAACTATGGCTACACCTTC
CATSRDYANYGYTF
>TRBV11-2|TRBD1|NA|TRBJ2-7
TGTGCCAGCAGCTTAACCGGGACAGTTAACTACGAGCAGTACTTC
CASSLTGTVNYEQYF
>TRBV5-1|TRBD1|NA|TRBJ1-1
TGCGCCAGCAGCTCCAGGACAGGGGACACTGAAGCTTTCTTT
CASSSRTGDTEAFF
>TRBV5-6|NA|NA|TRBJ1-2
TGTGCCAGCAGCTTGGTCAGGAACTATGGCTACACCTTC
CASSLVRNYGYTF
>TRBV5-6|NA|NA|TRBJ1-1
TGTGCCAGCAGCAATACGAGGTCCCATCAGGAAGCTTTCTTT
CASSNTRSHQEAFF
>TRBV6-5|TRBD2|NA|TRBJ2-7
TGTGCCAGCAGTTACCAGCGGGAGGGCCTGTACGAGCAGTACTTC
CASSYQREGLYEQYF
>TRBV10-3|NA|NA|TRBJ2-5
TGTGCCATCAGTGAGCCGGAAGAGACCCAGTACTTC
CAISEPEETQYF
>TRBV7-3|TRBD1|NA|TRBJ2-7
TGTGCCAGCAGCTTGATGGGACAGGGGGCTTACGAGCAGTACTTC
CASSLMGQGAYEQYF
>TRBV9|NA|NA|TRBJ1-2
TGTGCCAGCAGCGTAGCTCTCCAGGACTATGGCTACACCTTC
CASSVALQDYGYTF
>TRBV11-3|NA|NA|TRBJ2-3
TGTGCCAGCAGCTTAGGTACACAGGGAGATACGCAGTATTTT
CASSLGTQGDTQYF
>TRBV5-1|TRBD2|NA|TRBJ2-1
TGCGCCAGCAGCTTATCAGCGGGGGGAAACAATGAGCAGTTCTTC
CASSLSAGGNNEQFF
>TRBV27|NA|NA|TRBJ2-5
TGTGCCAGCAGGGGCGTAGGTCAGCAAGAGACCCAGTACTTC
CASRGVGQQETQYF
>TRBV11-2|TRBD1|NA|TRBJ2-1
TGTGCCAGCAGCTCTAACCCCGCGACAGGGGACAATGAGCAGTTCTTC
CASSSNPATGDNEQFF
>TRBV7-2|TRBD2|NA|TRBJ2-3
TGTGCCAGCAGCTTAGGCCTAGCGGGAGGGAGAATTGCAGATACGCAGTATTTT
CASSLGLAGGRIADTQYF
>TRBV29-1|NA|NA|TRBJ2-1
TGCAGCGTTGAATCCCACAACCGTGAGCAGTTCTTC
CSVESHNREQFF
>TRBV6-5|NA|NA|TRBJ2-3
TGTGCCAGCAGACGACTAGGGGAAAGTTATTTT
CASRRLGESYF
>TRBV30|TRBD1|NA|TRBJ1-4
TGTGCCTGGGCCGGGACAGCAACTAATGAAAAACTGTTTTTT
CAWAGTATNEKLFF
>TRBV2|TRBD1|once|TRBJ2-1
TGTGCCAGCAGCACAGGGGCGCGAGGTGAGCAGTTCTTC
CASSTGARGEQFF
>TRBV6-5|NA|NA|TRBJ1-1
TGTGCCAGCAGCCCCCCTGGGGGAACTGAAGCTTTCTTT
CASSPPGGTEAFF
>TRBV10-3|NA|NA|TRBJ1-2
TGTGCCATCCGGGAACCTAACTATGGCTACACCTTC
CAIREPNYGYTF
>TRBV19|NA|NA|TRBJ2-5
TGTGCCAGTAGTATAGATTGGGGGGAGACCCAGTACTTC
CASSIDWGETQYF
>TRBV12-5|NA|once|TRBJ2-6
TGTGCTAGTGGTTTGATAACGGGTGAATCTGGGGCCAACGTCCTGACTTTC
CASGLITGESGANVLTF
>TRBV18|NA|NA|TRBJ1-3
TGTGCCAGCTCACCCAGGGGAAACACCATATATTTT
CASSPRGNTIYF
>TRBV6-1|TRBD2|NA|TRBJ2-3
TGTGCCAGCAGGCCTAGCGGGAGGATCCAAGATACGCAGTATTTT
CASRPSGRIQDTQYF
>TRBV18|TRBD1|NA|TRBJ1-3
TGTGCCAGCTCACCACGGACGGACAGGATCTCTGGAAACACCATATATTTT
CASSPRTDRISGNTIYF
>TRBV6-5|TRBD1|NA|TRBJ2-7
TGTGCCAGCCGGGGCACCGGGACAGGGAACAACGAGCAGTACTTC
CASRGTGTGNNEQYF
>TRBV10-3|NA|NA|TRBJ2-7
TGTGCCATCAGTGGGGATTACGAGCAGTACTTC
CAISGDYEQYF
>TRBV18|NA|NA|TRBJ2-7
TGTGCCAGCTCACTTCTTGATAGGGGAGAGCAGTACTTC
CASSLLDRGEQYF